The 31 T cell receptor beta chains presented below share a single source sample, sequenced in a study of blood T cell repertoires in COVID-19. The repertoire was sequenced with immunoSEQ multiplex PCR; TCRdb's copy has only in-frame clones and lacks some. This sample yields about 160,000 clones, of which about nine tenths are seen a single time; 3.5% to 4.5% belongs to the top ten. Sequenced input: PBMCs or T cells enriched from blood (not recorded which). The source is a woman between 35 and 50 years old who had been exposed to COVID-19.

The chain couples TRBV7-3 to TRBJ2-1; 10 bases map to TRBD2. CDR1 is SGHTA, CDR2 FQGTGA, per germline. V lost 5 bases and J lost 5; bases outside the gene matches: 0. This CDR3 region has 13 residues. Written as DNA, the CDR3 is TGTGCCAGCAGCAGCGGGGGGGACAATGAGCAGTTCTTC. Translated, it gives CASSSGGDNEQFF.

V and J are TRBV29-1 and TRBJ1-2, with TRBD1 matching over 9 bases. Germline V gene data show CDR1 as SQVTM and CDR2 as ANQGSEA. The CDR3 has 15 amino acids. Germline trimming cut 8 bases from V and 4 bases from J; bases unmatched to any gene: 14. CDR3 region: CSLGINSGQGYGYTF. CDR3 in DNA: TGCAGCCTTGGTATTAATTCGGGACAGGGCTATGGCTACACCTTC.

This clone was recorded a few times. V gene TRBV7-9 combines with J gene TRBJ2-1; TRBD2 is a possible D gene (6 bases). V gave up 5 bases and J gave up 7 bases, with 12 bases separating them. The CDR3 runs 13 residues. From germline, CDR1 is SEHNR and CDR2 FQNEAQ (reference sequence). The CDR3 coding sequence is TGTGCCAGCAGCCGCGGAGGGAATAATGAGCAGTTCTTC. Its protein is CASSRGGNNEQFF.

V gene TRBV5-1 combines with J gene TRBJ2-7; D is undetermined. The length of the CDR3 is 13 residues. V was clipped by 2 bases and J by 3 bases, with 9 bases between them. The germline V gene encodes CDR1 SGHRS and CDR2 YFSETQ. The CDR3 sequence is CASSLTTRYEQYF. The CDR3 bases are TGCGCCAGCAGCTTAACGACTCGCTACGAGCAGTACTTC.

This rearrangement joins TRBV28 to TRBJ1-5; D is perhaps TRBD1 (6 bases). V was trimmed by 2 bases and J by 8 bases, leaving 13 bases between them. CDR1 and CDR2 (germline): MDHEN, SYDVKM. CDR3 size: 14 residues. The CDR3 loop is CASSLGGQLEPQHF. CDR3 nucleotides: TGTGCCAGCAGTTTAGGCGGACAGCTAGAGCCCCAGCATTTT.

In its sample, this clone was seen once. The chain combines TRBV27 with TRBJ2-5; 12 nucleotides agree with TRBD1. In germline, CDR1 is MNHEY, CDR2 SMNVEV (reference sequence). V lost 6 bases and J lost 5; bases outside the gene matches: 10. The CDR3 is 16 amino acids. CDR3 bases: TGTGCCAGCAGCGAAGGCGGGACAGGGGGCGAGGAGACCCAGTACTTC. It translates to CASSEGGTGGEETQYF.

The chain combines TRBV12-3 or TRBV12-4 with TRBJ1-3; 7 nucleotides line up with TRBD1. Losses at the gene ends were 11 bases for V and 4 bases for J; bases not matched to a gene: 8. The CDR3 is 13 amino acids. The CDR3 reads CASSGQVGNTIYF. The CDR3 nucleotides read TGTGCCTCGAGCGGACAGGTGGGAAACACCATATATTTT.

The chain joins TRBV12-3 or TRBV12-4 to TRBJ1-2, with TRBD1 matching over 9 bases. This CDR3 spans 13 amino acids. The ends lost 6 bases at V and 8 bases at J; junction bases unmatched: 7. The CDR3 spells CASSGTGTDGYTF. CDR3 DNA: TGTGCCAGCAGCGGGACAGGGACGGACGGCTACACCTTC.

V gene TRBV2 combines with J gene TRBJ1-2, with D tentatively TRBD1 (5 bases). The germline V and J ends were trimmed by 7 bases and 3 bases, with 18 bases remaining between them. There are 15 residues in the CDR3. Germline lookup yields CDR1 SNHLY and CDR2 FYNNEI. The CDR3 DNA reads as TGTGCCAGCACTATCCGGCCAGGGCTCGACTATGGCTACACCTTC. Residues: CASTIRPGLDYGYTF.

This chain uses TRBV27 with TRBJ2-1, with D unresolved. The CDR3 loop spans 17 amino acids. V was pared by 3 bases and J by 0 bases, with 15 bases between. Germline V CDR1 and CDR2: MNHEY, SMNVEV (reference sequence). The CDR3 coding sequence is TGTGCCAGCAGTTTGAGGCAAATAAAAAGCTCCTACAATGAGCAGTTCTTC. Protein product: CASSLRQIKSSYNEQFF.

This clone was seen only once. The chain links TRBV3-1 (or the pseudogene TRBV3-2) to TRBJ1-3, with 8 bases fitting TRBD1. CDR3 length equals 15 residues. CDR1 is LGHDT and CDR2 is YNNKEL in the germline V gene (reference sequence). Trimming took 4 bases from V and 1 from J; bases not matched to a gene: 3. Here the CDR3 reads CASSLRTGSGNTIYF. In nucleotides, the CDR3 is TGTGCCAGCAGCCTTCGGACAGGGTCTGGAAACACCATATATTTT.

The chain recombines TRBV3-1 (or the pseudogene TRBV3-2) with TRBJ1-2; the D gene is possibly TRBD1 (6 bases). V was pared by 5 bases and J by 7 bases, with 17 bases between. The germline gives CDR1 LGHDT, CDR2 YNNKEL (reference sequence). The CDR3 runs to 14 residues. The CDR3 DNA follows: TGTGCCAGCAGCTACCTAAGTGGGGGGGCTGGCTACACCTTC. It specifies CASSYLSGGAGYTF.

J is TRBJ1-5 and V is TRBV27; no firm D call. CDR1 and CDR2 (germline): MNHEY, SMNVEV (reference sequence). The CDR3 consists of 15 residues. Trimming cost V 1 base and J 6 bases, with 13 bases left between them. The CDR3 spells CASSLFSGASQPQHF. Here the CDR3 DNA reads TGTGCCAGCAGTTTATTCTCTGGAGCAAGTCAGCCCCAGCATTTT.

The chain employs TRBV19 and TRBJ1-1, with TRBD1 identical over 10 bases. The germline gives CDR1 LNHDA, CDR2 SQIVND (reference sequence). V shed 1 base, J shed 0 bases, and the junction held 11 bases outside the gene matches. The CDR3 consists of 19 residues. The CDR3: CASSIGPGQGNGVNTEAFF. CDR3 DNA: TGTGCCAGTAGTATAGGACCGGGACAGGGGAATGGGGTGAACACTGAAGCTTTCTTT.

This clone was detected a few times. The chain employs TRBV27 and TRBJ2-7, with D possibly being TRBD2 (6 bases). Looked up from germline, CDR1 is MNHEY and CDR2 is SMNVEV (reference sequence). V was clipped by 2 bases and J by 3 bases, with 17 bases between them. This CDR3 region has 16 residues. The CDR3 spells CASSLIGELAFYEQYF. The CDR3 coding sequence is TGTGCCAGCAGTTTAATAGGCGAACTAGCCTTCTACGAGCAGTACTTC.

This rearrangement joins TRBV7-3 to TRBJ2-3; 12 nucleotides match TRBD2. The CDR3 sequence is 17 residues long. Losses at the gene ends were 2 bases for V and 3 bases for J; bases not matched to a gene: 6. Germline V lookup: CDR1 SGHTA, CDR2 FQGTGA. This CDR3 reads CASSLYPTSGGTDTQYF. CDR3 bases: TGTGCCAGCAGCTTATATCCTACTAGCGGGGGGACAGATACGCAGTATTTT.

The chain uses TRBV27 and TRBJ1-2; 7 bases line up with TRBD1. The CDR3 runs to 14 residues. The J segment lost 6 bases and the V segment lost 6 bases, leaving 10 bases of the junction unmatched. Germline lookup yields CDR1 MNHEY and CDR2 SMNVEV (reference sequence). The DNA of the CDR3 is TGTGCCAGCAGCCCAGCGGACAGGAGCGATGGCTACACCTTC. Its translation: CASSPADRSDGYTF.

The chain recombines TRBV5-4 with TRBJ1-3, with unresolved D. The germline CDR1 and CDR2 sequences are SGHNT and YYREEE (reference sequence). V lost 4 bases to trimming and J lost 1 base, with 6 bases between them. The CDR3 runs 13 residues. CDR3 nucleotide sequence: TGTGCCAGCAGCCGGGGTTCTGGAAACACCATATATTTT. Translating it yields CASSRGSGNTIYF.

This clone was recorded once. V gene TRBV4-1 combines with J gene TRBJ2-7, with TRBD2 matching 10 bases. CDR3 length: 16 residues. CDR1 is MGHRA and CDR2 is YSYEKL in the germline V gene. V was clipped by 6 bases and J by 0 bases; unmatched bases: 8. The CDR3: CASSTSGVDNSYEQYF. CDR3 DNA sequence: TGCGCCAGCAGTACTAGCGGGGTAGACAACTCCTACGAGCAGTACTTC.

The chain links TRBV7-9 to TRBJ1-1; 8 bases map to TRBD1. The junction had 7 bases not matched to a gene; V was cut back by 4 bases and J by 3 bases. This CDR3 contains 15 residues. Germline V gives CDR1 SEHNR, CDR2 FQNEAQ (reference sequence). CDR3 bases: TGTGCCAGCAGCTCATTTCAGGGGGCCTACACTGAAGCTTTCTTT. Protein: CASSSFQGAYTEAFF.

This clone was found once. The chain uses TRBV6-5 and TRBJ2-2; D might be TRBD2 (6 bases). There are 13 residues in the CDR3. The germline gives CDR1 MNHEY, CDR2 SVGAGI. Trimming pared 6 bases from V and 7 bases from J, leaving 12 bases between. The chain's CDR3 is CASSFAGSGELFF. The CDR3 DNA reads as TGTGCCAGCAGCTTCGCGGGGAGCGGGGAGCTGTTTTTT.

This clone showed up just a few times. CDR3 DNA: TGTGCCAGCGTGGGCCTCACCGAAACAGATACGCAGTATTTT. This translates into CASVGLTETDTQYF. The V call is TRBV28, the J call TRBJ2-3; no clear D. With 8 bases removed from V and 3 bases from J, the gap between germline ends came to 15 bases. This CDR3 comprises 14 residues. Germline assignment: CDR1 MDHEN and CDR2 SYDVKM.

This chain uses TRBV29-1 with TRBJ2-7; 7 positions agree with TRBD1. The CDR3 consists of 13 residues. The ends lost 4 bases at V and 2 bases at J; junction bases unmatched: 5. The V gene's germline CDR1 is SQVTM and CDR2 ANQGSEA. The CDR3 sequence is CSVGRDSAYEQYF. The CDR3, as DNA: TGCAGCGTTGGTCGGGACAGTGCCTACGAGCAGTACTTC.

The V and J genes are TRBV4-1 and TRBJ1-2; TRBD1 aligns across 10 bases. Germline V gene data show CDR1 as MGHRA and CDR2 as YSYEKL. V lost 4 bases and J lost 6; bases outside the gene matches: 14. The CDR3 length is 17 residues. The CDR3 nucleotides are TGCGCCAGCAGCCTCCACATTCCGGGACAGGGGATTAATGGCTACACCTTC. Protein sequence: CASSLHIPGQGINGYTF.

The V call is TRBV12-3 or TRBV12-4, the J call TRBJ2-3; maybe TRBD1 (6 bases). V was pared by 5 bases and J by 4 bases, with 7 bases between. The CDR3 totals 12 residues. The CDR3 sequence is CASSTGPDTQYF. CDR3 coding DNA: TGTGCCAGCAGTACAGGGCCAGATACGCAGTATTTT.

V is TRBV9 and J is TRBJ2-7, with TRBD1 matching over 7 bases. With V trimmed by 4 bases and J by 1 base, 8 bases remained unmatched. Per the germline V gene, CDR1 is SGDLS and CDR2 is YYNGEE. The CDR3 has 15 residues. The chain's CDR3 is CASSSHQGVSYEQYF. CDR3 nucleotide sequence: TGTGCCAGCAGCTCCCACCAGGGGGTATCCTACGAGCAGTACTTC.

The gene calls are TRBV5-1 and TRBJ1-4; 7 nucleotides align to TRBD1. Per the germline V gene, CDR1 is SGHRS and CDR2 is YFSETQ. This CDR3 spans 16 amino acids. V trimming: 1 base; J trimming: 0 bases; junction bases outside the gene matches: 3. CDR3 in DNA: TGCGCCAGCAGCTTGATTACAGGGGCAACTAATGAAAAACTGTTTTTT. Its translation is CASSLITGATNEKLFF.

The table lists this clone with a count of one. The rearrangement joins TRBV13 to TRBJ2-3, with D possibly TRBD2 on 6 matching bases. V gave up 5 bases and J gave up 2 bases, with 17 bases separating them. Germline-derived CDR1 and CDR2 are PRHDT and FYEKMQ (reference sequence). The CDR3 runs 16 residues. The CDR3 DNA follows: TGTGCCAGCAGCGACAGAAAGGGAGGCCCCACAGATACGCAGTATTTT. This gives the protein CASSDRKGGPTDTQYF.

The V gene is TRBV5-5, the J gene TRBJ2-1, with 11 bases lining up with TRBD2. Trimming took 3 bases from V and 5 from J; bases not matched to a gene: 7. CDR1 is SGHKS, CDR2 YYEKEE, per germline (reference sequence). This CDR3 spans 16 amino acids. The CDR3 is CASSSEGLAANNEQFF. The CDR3 coding sequence is TGTGCCAGCAGCTCCGAGGGACTAGCGGCAAACAATGAGCAGTTCTTC.

The chain carries TRBV15 and TRBJ2-7; D is possibly TRBD1 (5 bases). Germline CDR1 is LNHNV and CDR2 is YYDKDF (reference sequence). This CDR3 has 16 residues. V dropped 1 base and J dropped 0 bases, with 13 bases sitting between them. The CDR3, as DNA: TGTGCCACCAGCAGAGTTACAGGCTTGAGCTCCTACGAGCAGTACTTC. Protein product: CATSRVTGLSSYEQYF.

The genes are TRBV19 and TRBJ2-2, with unresolved D. CDR3 length: 15 residues. CDR1 LNHDA and CDR2 SQIVND come from the germline V gene (reference sequence). The V end lost 5 bases, the J end lost 7 bases, and 17 bases lay between the germline ends. CDR3: CASSVNLGSGGELFF. CDR3 sequence (DNA): TGTGCCAGTAGTGTTAATCTCGGGTCGGGCGGGGAGCTGTTTTTT.